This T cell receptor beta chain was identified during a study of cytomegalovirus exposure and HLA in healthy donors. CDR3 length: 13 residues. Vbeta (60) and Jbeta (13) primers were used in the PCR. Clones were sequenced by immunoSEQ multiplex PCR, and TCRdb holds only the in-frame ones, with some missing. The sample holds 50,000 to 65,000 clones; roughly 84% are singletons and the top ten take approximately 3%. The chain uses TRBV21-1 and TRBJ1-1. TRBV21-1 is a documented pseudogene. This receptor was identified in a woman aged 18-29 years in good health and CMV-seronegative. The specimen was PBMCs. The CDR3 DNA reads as TGTGCCAGCAGCTGTTCTTGGGGAGGGAAGGCTTTCTTT. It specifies CASSCSWGGKAFF.